This is a list of T cell receptor beta chains from one sample in a study of identical twins. In TCRdb, the 5' RACE reads were re-called with MiXCR into one record per CDR3 protein. In the table there are about 200,000 distinct CDR3 sequences, 6% to 9% of which are singletons. Separately, the same data were catalogued under a study of yellow fever vaccine responses in identical twins.

Sequencing used memory (CD45RO+) T cells sorted from blood. The receptors derive from a woman between 18 and 29 years old in good health. Both conserved end residues are part of each CDR3. The order of the fields is J gene, V gene, clone size, D gene, CDR3 DNA, CDR3 protein. D genes are given only for firm matches. Size tells how often a clone was seen (once, few, many) or the class of an expanded clone, and some rows leave it out.

J: TRBJ2-7
V: TRBV27
size: few
D: TRBD1
DNA: TGTGCCAGCAAGCTACAGGGGGCGGTCTACGAGCAGTACTTC
CDR3: CASKLQGAVYEQYF

J: TRBJ1-5
V: TRBV5-1
size: many
D: TRBD1
DNA: TGCGCCAGCAGCTTTAAAGGGGGCAACGATCAGCCCCAGCATTTT
CDR3: CASSFKGGNDQPQHF

J: TRBJ2-7
V: TRBV19
size: few
D: TRBD1
DNA: TGTGCCAGTAGTCCTTGGACAGGGGGCTTGAACGAGCAGTACTTC
CDR3: CASSPWTGGLNEQYF

J: TRBJ1-2
V: TRBV28
size: many
D: NA
DNA: TGTGCCAGCAGTAGGGGCAATGGCTACACCTTC
CDR3: CASSRGNGYTF

J: TRBJ2-1
V: TRBV6-5
size: NA
D: NA
DNA: TGTGCCAGCAGTTCCCCTGGAAGCTCCTACAATGAGCAGTTCTTC
CDR3: CASSSPGSSYNEQFF

J: TRBJ2-1
V: TRBV3-1
size: many
D: TRBD1
DNA: TGTGCCAGCACTCGACAGGGGGCGGACAATGAGCAGTTCTTC
CDR3: CASTRQGADNEQFF

J: TRBJ2-2
V: TRBV12-3/TRBV12-4
size: many
D: TRBD2
DNA: TGTGCCAGCAGTTTGCAAAATACGGGGGGCACCGGGGAGCTGTTTTTT
CDR3: CASSLQNTGGTGELFF

J: TRBJ2-2
V: TRBV7-6
size: NA
D: NA
DNA: TGTGCCAGCAGCTCAGTAAACACCGGGGAGCTGTTTTTT
CDR3: CASSSVNTGELFF

J: TRBJ2-3
V: TRBV5-8
size: few
D: NA
DNA: TGTGCCAGCAGCTTGGGGGCCTCCGAACCCACAGATACGCAGTATTTT
CDR3: CASSLGASEPTDTQYF

J: TRBJ1-6
V: TRBV5-1
size: many
D: NA
DNA: TGCGCCAGCAGCTTGGGGTCGGGGGATAATTCACCCCTCCACTTT
CDR3: CASSLGSGDNSPLHF

J: TRBJ2-7
V: TRBV4-1
size: many
D: NA
DNA: TGCGCCAGCAGCCTATCACCGGAGGAAATCTCCTACGAGCAGTACTTC
CDR3: CASSLSPEEISYEQYF

J: TRBJ1-2
V: TRBV20-1
size: many
D: NA
DNA: TGCAGTGCTAAGGGGGATAACTATGGCTACACCTTC
CDR3: CSAKGDNYGYTF

J: TRBJ2-5
V: TRBV4-3
size: NA
D: NA
DNA: TGCGCCAGCAGCCAAGATCAAGGAACAGGGTCGGGGGAGACCCAGTACTTC
CDR3: CASSQDQGTGSGETQYF

J: TRBJ2-2
V: TRBV28
size: NA
D: TRBD1
DNA: TGTGCCAGCAGTTTACCCAGAACAGGGGGCCCCGGGGAGCTGTTTTTT
CDR3: CASSLPRTGGPGELFF

J: TRBJ1-4
V: TRBV6-1
size: few
D: NA
DNA: TGTGCCAGCAGCTTCCAGGGCAGATTTAATGAAAAACTGTTTTTT
CDR3: CASSFQGRFNEKLFF

J: TRBJ2-7
V: TRBV20-1
size: many
D: TRBD1
DNA: TGCAGTGCGCTTCACCCATGGACAGGGAGCTCCTACGAGCAGTACTTC
CDR3: CSALHPWTGSSYEQYF

J: TRBJ2-3
V: TRBV2
size: NA
D: NA
DNA: TGTGCCAGCAGTTTCTCGCCAGGGACAGATACGCAGTATTTT
CDR3: CASSFSPGTDTQYF

J: TRBJ2-1
V: TRBV20-1
size: NA
D: TRBD1
DNA: TGCAGTGCTGACCCGGGACAGGGGTACAATGAGCAGTTCTTC
CDR3: CSADPGQGYNEQFF

J: TRBJ1-6
V: TRBV18
size: NA
D: NA
DNA: TGTGCCAGCTCACCAAGCTATAATTCACCCCTCCACTTT
CDR3: CASSPSYNSPLHF

J: TRBJ2-1
V: TRBV5-6
size: few
D: TRBD1
DNA: TGTGCCAGCAGCCGGGGGACAGGAAATGAGCAGTTCTTC
CDR3: CASSRGTGNEQFF

J: TRBJ2-5
V: TRBV30
size: NA
D: TRBD1
DNA: TGTGCCTGGAGGGGACAGGGCAATAAAGAGACCCAGTACTTC
CDR3: CAWRGQGNKETQYF

J: TRBJ2-7
V: TRBV27
size: NA
D: NA
DNA: TGTGCCAGCAGTCCCTCCCCGGGACGCCGCAGTGACGAGCAGTACTTC
CDR3: CASSPSPGRRSDEQYF

J: TRBJ2-5
V: TRBV6-5
size: NA
D: NA
DNA: TGTGCCAGTGGGGCCTTGGGAGAGACCCAGTACTTC
CDR3: CASGALGETQYF

J: TRBJ1-5
V: TRBV4-2
size: NA
D: NA
DNA: TGTGCCAGCAGCCAAGGAACTAACGGGGGCGTAGCCGGGCCCCAGCATTTT
CDR3: CASSQGTNGGVAGPQHF

J: TRBJ1-1
V: TRBV20-1
size: few
D: NA
DNA: TGCAGTGCTCGGGGTCGGAACACTGAAGCTTTCTTT
CDR3: CSARGRNTEAFF

J: TRBJ2-7
V: TRBV27
size: few
D: TRBD1
DNA: TGTGCCAGCAGTTTATCGGGGACAGGGGCACGGGAGCAGTACTTC
CDR3: CASSLSGTGAREQYF

J: TRBJ2-5
V: TRBV20-1
size: NA
D: TRBD1
DNA: TGCAGTGCTAGAGATATGATGACAGGGGGGGGTCAACAAGAGACCCAGTACTTC
CDR3: CSARDMMTGGGQQETQYF

J: TRBJ1-2
V: TRBV11-2
size: many
D: NA
DNA: TGTGCCAGCAGCCAGGGGCCTTCCTACTATGGCTACACCTTC
CDR3: CASSQGPSYYGYTF

J: TRBJ1-2
V: TRBV28
size: few
D: NA
DNA: TGTGCCAGCAGTTTTACCGGGGAAAGAAACTATGGCTACACCTTC
CDR3: CASSFTGERNYGYTF

J: TRBJ2-1
V: TRBV28
size: many
D: TRBD2
DNA: TGTGCCAGCAGGCGGACTAGCGGGAGGGACAATGAGCAGTTCTTC
CDR3: CASRRTSGRDNEQFF

J: TRBJ1-2
V: TRBV6-1
size: many
D: NA
DNA: TGTGCCAGCAGTACACGTCCAGGAATCTATGGCTACACCTTC
CDR3: CASSTRPGIYGYTF

J: TRBJ2-6
V: TRBV5-1
size: many
D: NA
DNA: TGCGCCAGCAAGGAATCTGGGGCCAACGTCCTGACTTTC
CDR3: CASKESGANVLTF

J: TRBJ2-5
V: TRBV14
size: NA
D: TRBD2
DNA: TGTGCCAGCAGCCAAGGACTAGCGGTGGTTAGGCAAGAGACCCAGTACTTC
CDR3: CASSQGLAVVRQETQYF

J: TRBJ2-1
V: TRBV11-1
size: many
D: TRBD2
DNA: TGTGCCAGCAGCCGATTTAGTGGCGGACTAGCGGGAGATCATGAGCAGTTCTTC
CDR3: CASSRFSGGLAGDHEQFF

J: TRBJ2-4
V: TRBV15
size: many
D: NA
DNA: TGTGCCACCAGCAGGGGGGACAAAAACATTCAGTACTTC
CDR3: CATSRGDKNIQYF

J: TRBJ2-3
V: TRBV5-4
size: few
D: NA
DNA: TGTGCCAGCAGCTTGGAGGCGGGAAGGGGGGATACGCAGTATTTT
CDR3: CASSLEAGRGDTQYF

J: TRBJ2-7
V: TRBV20-1
size: many
D: NA
DNA: TGCAGTGCAGGTAACAGGAACTCCTACGAGCAGTACTTC
CDR3: CSAGNRNSYEQYF

J: TRBJ2-5
V: TRBV28
size: many
D: NA
DNA: TGTGCCAGCAGTTTCGATTGGGGGGTCCAAGAGACCCAGTACTTC
CDR3: CASSFDWGVQETQYF

J: TRBJ2-7
V: TRBV5-1
size: many
D: NA
DNA: TGCGCCAGCAGCCAGGGACAACTCCTCTCCTACGAGCAGTACTTC
CDR3: CASSQGQLLSYEQYF

J: TRBJ2-7
V: TRBV5-4
size: few
D: NA
DNA: TGTGCCAGCAGCCGCCCCCTAGGCGGGGAGCAGTACTTC
CDR3: CASSRPLGGEQYF

J: TRBJ2-1
V: TRBV7-2
size: NA
D: NA
DNA: TGTGTCAGCAGCTTAGACGGGGGCCCACACAATGAGCAGTTCTTC
CDR3: CVSSLDGGPHNEQFF

J: TRBJ2-1
V: TRBV27
size: NA
D: NA
DNA: TGTGCCAGCAGAAGACAGGACTCGTGGAATGAGCAGTTCTTC
CDR3: CASRRQDSWNEQFF

J: TRBJ2-3
V: TRBV30
size: NA
D: TRBD2
DNA: TGTGCCTGGACTAGCGGGGGGGCTACGCAGTATTTT
CDR3: CAWTSGGATQYF

J: TRBJ2-7
V: TRBV12-3/TRBV12-4
size: many
D: TRBD1
DNA: TGTGCCAGCAGTCCCGGGACAGGGGGTTCATACTTC
CDR3: CASSPGTGGSYF

J: TRBJ2-3
V: TRBV7-8
size: many
D: NA
DNA: TGTGCCAGCTTCCGATTGGGCGATACGCAGTATTTT
CDR3: CASFRLGDTQYF

J: TRBJ2-1
V: TRBV9
size: NA
D: TRBD2
DNA: TGTGCCAGCAGCCCCACAGGACTAGCGGGTCCTCTGGGGGACAGTGAGCAGTTCTTC
CDR3: CASSPTGLAGPLGDSEQFF

J: TRBJ1-5
V: TRBV6-1
size: NA
D: TRBD1
DNA: TGTGCCAGCAGAAAACAGGGGGCCCTAGGACAGCCCCAGCATTTT
CDR3: CASRKQGALGQPQHF

J: TRBJ2-3
V: TRBV7-6
size: few
D: NA
DNA: TGTGCCAGCAGCTATACAGCGTTCGGGGGAAGTACGCAGTATTTT
CDR3: CASSYTAFGGSTQYF

J: TRBJ2-5
V: TRBV11-3
size: NA
D: TRBD1
DNA: TGTGCCAGCAGCCCGACAGGGGGCTCTGTGACCCAGTACTTC
CDR3: CASSPTGGSVTQYF

J: TRBJ2-7
V: TRBV6-6
size: few
D: NA
DNA: TGTGCCAGCAGTGCCCCGGGGGTCTACGAGCAGTACTTC
CDR3: CASSAPGVYEQYF

J: TRBJ2-5
V: TRBV7-2
size: few
D: TRBD2
DNA: TGTGCCAGCAGCTTAGAGGCTAGCGGGTTGGAGACCCAGTACTTC
CDR3: CASSLEASGLETQYF

J: TRBJ2-3
V: TRBV28
size: few
D: TRBD2
DNA: TGTGCCAGCAGTTTTCGGGGGGAAAACACAGATACGCAGTATTTT
CDR3: CASSFRGENTDTQYF

J: TRBJ1-3
V: TRBV4-2
size: few
D: TRBD1
DNA: TGTGCCAGCAGCTCAGACAGGGAAGTTGGGAGAAACACCATATATTTT
CDR3: CASSSDREVGRNTIYF

J: TRBJ2-1
V: TRBV20-1
size: many
D: NA
DNA: TGCAGTGCTGGCCGGACCCGACTCACCACCAATGAGCAGTTCTTC
CDR3: CSAGRTRLTTNEQFF

J: TRBJ2-1
V: TRBV5-1
size: NA
D: TRBD2
DNA: TGCGCCAGCAGCTTATTAGCGGGAGGGGACAATGAGCAGTTCTTC
CDR3: CASSLLAGGDNEQFF

J: TRBJ2-3
V: TRBV5-6
size: many
D: TRBD2
DNA: TGTGCCAGCAGCCTAGCGGGATCAGATACGCAGTATTTT
CDR3: CASSLAGSDTQYF

J: TRBJ2-2
V: TRBV20-1
size: many
D: TRBD2
DNA: TGCAGTGCGGTAGCGGGAGGAAACACCGGGGAGCTGTTTTTT
CDR3: CSAVAGGNTGELFF

J: TRBJ2-7
V: TRBV28
size: few
D: TRBD2
DNA: TGTGCCAGCAGTGGGGGAGGGGCGGGAATTGGCGAGCAGTACTTC
CDR3: CASSGGGAGIGEQYF

J: TRBJ2-7
V: TRBV7-6
size: few
D: NA
DNA: TGTGCCAGCAGCCCCTTCGGAGGCGAGCAGTACTTC
CDR3: CASSPFGGEQYF

J: TRBJ1-2
V: TRBV14
size: NA
D: TRBD1
DNA: TGTGCCAGCAGCCCGTGGGACAGGGGGCTCGTCGGATATGGCTACACCTTC
CDR3: CASSPWDRGLVGYGYTF